One and the same sample provided the 5 T cell receptor beta chains below, sequenced in a study of shared clonotypes between healthy human individuals. Only in-frame clones appear in the TCRdb table, and some are missing; sequencing was by immunoSEQ multiplex PCR. The top ten clones hold roughly 0.45% of a sample with over 1.5 million clones, about 98% of them seen once. Sequenced sample: naive CD4+ T cells sorted from blood. Subset here: CD45RA+ positively selected. The receptors shown here come from a man in his thirties or forties in good health.

V and J are TRBV10-1 and TRBJ1-1, with 7 bases lining up with TRBD1. Per the germline V gene, CDR1 is WNHNN and CDR2 is SYGVQD (reference sequence). Trimming removed 2 bases from V and 9 bases from J; junction bases left unmatched: 6. This CDR3 has 13 residues. The CDR3 here is CASSEVSGGKAFF. Here the CDR3 DNA reads TGCGCCAGCAGTGAGGTATCAGGGGGTAAAGCTTTCTTT.

Comments on this clone: The sample holds other DNA sequences that translate to the same CDR3. The chain has TRBV28 and TRBJ2-7; no clear D. Germline lookup yields CDR1 MDHEN and CDR2 SYDVKM. The CDR3 spans 12 residues. The germline V and J ends were trimmed by 2 bases and 0 bases, with 2 bases remaining between them. This chain's CDR3 is CASSLGSYEQYF. The CDR3 DNA is TGTGCCAGCAGTTTAGGCTCCTACGAGCAGTACTTC.

J is TRBJ2-7 and V is TRBV2, with D possibly being TRBD2 (7 bases). The CDR3 is 14 amino acids. Germline V gene data show CDR1 as SNHLY and CDR2 as FYNNEI. Trimming removed 8 bases from V and 3 bases from J, with 17 bases in between. CDR3 coding DNA: TGTGCCAGCCAGGTTACCGGGGGGCACTACGAGCAGTACTTC. It specifies CASQVTGGHYEQYF.

V is TRBV18 and J is TRBJ2-3; 8 positions match TRBD2. This CDR3 has 16 residues. Germline V gives CDR1 KGHSH, CDR2 LQKENI. V gave up 5 bases and J gave up 2 bases; unmatched junction bases: 9. CDR3 loop: CASSNLAGSPTDTQYF. CDR3 bases: TGTGCCAGCTCAAACTTAGCGGGGTCCCCCACAGATACGCAGTATTTT.

The gene calls are TRBV2 and TRBJ1-5; the match to TRBD1 covers 8 bases. The CDR3 is made up of 15 amino acids. From germline, CDR1 is SNHLY and CDR2 FYNNEI. The trim removed 7 bases at V and 2 bases at J, leaving 7 bases unmatched. The CDR3 loop reads CASTLGQAGNQPQHF. DNA for the CDR3: TGTGCCAGCACCCTGGGACAGGCTGGCAATCAGCCCCAGCATTTT.